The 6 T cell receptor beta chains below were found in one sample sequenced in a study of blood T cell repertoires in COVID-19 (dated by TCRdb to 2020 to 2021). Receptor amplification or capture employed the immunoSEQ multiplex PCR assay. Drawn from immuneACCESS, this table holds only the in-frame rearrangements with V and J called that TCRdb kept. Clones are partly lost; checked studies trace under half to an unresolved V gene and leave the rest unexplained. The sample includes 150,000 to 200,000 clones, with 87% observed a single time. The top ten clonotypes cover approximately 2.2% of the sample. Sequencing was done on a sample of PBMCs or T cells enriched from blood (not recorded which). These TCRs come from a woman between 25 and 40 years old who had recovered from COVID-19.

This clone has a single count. The CDR3 reads CASSPQHLEDTGELFF. In nucleotides, the CDR3 is TGCGCCAGCAGCCCCCAGCACCTAGAAGACACCGGGGAGCTGTTTTTT. The V call is TRBV4-3, the J call TRBJ2-2; the D is unclear. The germline V and J ends were trimmed by 4 bases and 3 bases, with 15 bases remaining between them. The CDR3 spans 16 residues. Looked up from germline, CDR1 is LGHNA and CDR2 is YSLEER.

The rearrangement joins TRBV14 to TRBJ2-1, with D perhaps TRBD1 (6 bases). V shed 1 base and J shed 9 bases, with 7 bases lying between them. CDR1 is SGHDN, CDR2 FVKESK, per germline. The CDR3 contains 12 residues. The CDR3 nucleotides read TGTGCCAGCAGCCAAGTACAGGGTGAGCAGTTCTTC. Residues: CASSQVQGEQFF.

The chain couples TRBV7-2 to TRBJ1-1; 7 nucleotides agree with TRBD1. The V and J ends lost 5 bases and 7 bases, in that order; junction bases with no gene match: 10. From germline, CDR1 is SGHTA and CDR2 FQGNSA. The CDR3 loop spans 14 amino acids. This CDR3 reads CASSESRDSLEAFF. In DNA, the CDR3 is TGTGCCAGCAGCGAGAGCCGGGACAGCCTTGAAGCTTTCTTT.

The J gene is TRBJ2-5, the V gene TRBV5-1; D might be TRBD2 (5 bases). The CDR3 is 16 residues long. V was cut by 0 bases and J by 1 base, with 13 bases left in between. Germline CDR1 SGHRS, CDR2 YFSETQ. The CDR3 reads CASSLGLGKGQETQYF. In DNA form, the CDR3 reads TGCGCCAGCAGCTTGGGACTCGGGAAGGGCCAAGAGACCCAGTACTTC.

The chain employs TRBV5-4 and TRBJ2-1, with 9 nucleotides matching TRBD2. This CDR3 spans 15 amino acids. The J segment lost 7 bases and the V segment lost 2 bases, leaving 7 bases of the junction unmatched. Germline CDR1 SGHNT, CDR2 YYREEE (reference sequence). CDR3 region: CASSFDSSGGNEQFF. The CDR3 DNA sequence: TGTGCCAGCAGCTTCGATAGTAGCGGGGGAAATGAGCAGTTCTTC.

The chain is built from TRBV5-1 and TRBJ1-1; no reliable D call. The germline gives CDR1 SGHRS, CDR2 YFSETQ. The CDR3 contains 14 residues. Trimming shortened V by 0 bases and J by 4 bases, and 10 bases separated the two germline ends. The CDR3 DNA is TGCGCCAGCAGCTTGGAAAGTATCGGCACTGAAGCTTTCTTT. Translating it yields CASSLESIGTEAFF.